The clone carrying this T cell receptor beta chain showed up many times. Looked up from germline, CDR1 is SEHNR and CDR2 is FQNEAQ (reference sequence). The CDR3 has 16 amino acids. Unmatched junction bases numbered 8, after V lost 4 bases and J lost 2 bases. The sample belongs to a study of read filtering for tumor transcriptome and immune sequencing. This library used roughly 370 ng RNA and molecular barcoded adaptors spanning alpha/delta and beta/gamma chains. TCRdb redid the calling of the reads with MiXCR, one entry per CDR3 protein. Of more than 30,000 distinct CDR3 sequences in the sample, approximately 17% were seen once.

The V and J genes are TRBV7-9 and TRBJ2-5; 9 bases match TRBD1. The TCR was taken from a donor at least 40 years old with multiple myeloma. The sequenced sample was a population of CD138-negative cells sorted from bone marrow. CDR3 region: CASSSPTGGVQETQYF. For the CDR3, the DNA is TGTGCCAGCAGCTCCCCGACAGGGGGGGTTCAAGAGACCCAGTACTTC.